This record covers a single TCR beta chain. Its antigen is unknown. The germline V gene has CDR1 SGHNT and CDR2 YYREEE (reference sequence). The CDR3 runs 14 residues. The V segment lost 2 bases and the J segment 2 bases; nucleotides outside the gene matches: 0. This sample was taken from a study of cytomegalovirus exposure and HLA in healthy donors. Overall study context: Drawn from HLA-typed donors, 65 million to 100 million unique TCRs were held in an early data release. Study-level points and caveats: A further, later analysis showed that HLA-associated TCR beta chains (compared with equally common others) were more clonally expanded.

Both 60 Vbeta primers and 13 Jbeta primers went into the PCR. TCRdb's table, derived via immunoSEQ multiplex PCR, lists solely in-frame clones and lacks some. The profile shows 130,000 or so clones, 80% to 90% of them singletons. This sequence originates from a woman aged 18-29 years in good health and CMV-seropositive. The sequenced sample consisted of PBMCs. V gene TRBV5-4 combines with J gene TRBJ1-3, with 8 bases matching TRBD1. This chain's CDR3 is CASSLQGAGNTIYF. CDR3 nucleotides: TGTGCCAGCAGCTTACAGGGGGCTGGAAACACCATATATTTT.